The present T cell receptor (beta chain) was sequenced within a study of tissue T cells after allogeneic stem cell transplantation. Notes on the study in general: Which tissue TCRs were alloreactive or antigen-specific was not determined. Some clones might be persisting host cells. TCR repertoires tracked anatomic similarity, regardless of disease or transplant status.

The V and J ends lost 3 bases and 7 bases respectively, with 10 bases between them. CDR3 length: 12 amino acids. CDR1 and CDR2 from the germline V gene are KGHSH and LQKENI. Comments on this clone: The antigen remains undetermined.

Sequencing of TCRbeta CDR3 at survey depth gave sequences and template counts. Some clones are missing from TCRdb's copy, which holds only in-frame ones; the method was immunoSEQ multiplex PCR. The table records hundreds of clones, roughly 79% of them present only once. The rearrangement uses TRBV18 and TRBJ2-7; TRBD2 is a possible D gene (6 bases). This clonotype originated in a female patient aged 40-69 years with steroid-refractory graft-versus-host disease after an allogeneic stem cell transplant. Some T cells may possibly be graft donor cells. The starting material was jejunal tissue, obtained at autopsy. CDR3 in amino acids: CASSPPGGEQYF. DNA of the CDR3: TGTGCCAGCTCACCCCCCGGGGGTGAGCAGTACTTC.